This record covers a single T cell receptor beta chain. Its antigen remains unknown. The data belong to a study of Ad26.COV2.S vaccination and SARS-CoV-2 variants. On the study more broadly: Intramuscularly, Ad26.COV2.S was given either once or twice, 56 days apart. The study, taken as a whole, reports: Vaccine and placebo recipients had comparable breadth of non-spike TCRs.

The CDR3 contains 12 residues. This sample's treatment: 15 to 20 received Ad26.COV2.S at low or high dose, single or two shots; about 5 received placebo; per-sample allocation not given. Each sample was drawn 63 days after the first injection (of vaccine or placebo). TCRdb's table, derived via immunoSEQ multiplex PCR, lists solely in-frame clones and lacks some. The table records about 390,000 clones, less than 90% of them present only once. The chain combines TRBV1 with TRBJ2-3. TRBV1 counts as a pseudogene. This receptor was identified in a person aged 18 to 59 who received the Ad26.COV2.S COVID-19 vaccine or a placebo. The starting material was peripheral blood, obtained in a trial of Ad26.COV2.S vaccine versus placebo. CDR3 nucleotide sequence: TGCACCAGCAGCAGGCAAACAGATACGCAGTATTTT. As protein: CTSSRQTDTQYF.